Here is one T cell receptor beta chain with its context. Its target antigen remains unknown. Base-call qualities are not available, and no considerably larger clone is one nucleotide away. A distance of 17 bases separates the germline ends of V and J, which lose 7 bases and 0 bases respectively. The CDR3 covers 16 residues, taking in both the cysteine and the phenylalanine. The sequence is cut down to CDR3 DNA, 48 bases in frame from base 1. CDR1 and CDR2 are read off the germline V gene as SGHVS and FNYEAQ. The data were taken from a study of beta chain features in type 1 diabetes (dated by TCRdb to between 2017 and 2018). Regarding the complete study: Patients and healthy donors did not differ in mean age, gender distribution, total cell number or subset yield. The study compared the TCRB repertoires of sorted circulating CD4+ T cell subsets in recently diagnosed type 1 diabetes patients with those in matched healthy donors. A total of 107,917,701 sorted cells were examined across all samples, and a strong correlation was observed between cell number per subset and RNA yield. Whereas all 28 donors provided naive and central memory subsets, regulatory and stem cell-like memory subsets were isolated from just 8 patients and roughly eight healthy donors. Results and caveats for the whole study, not just this receptor: Naive, central memory and regulatory TCRB repertoires appeared more similar among patients than among healthy donors. HLA sub-analyses involved small numbers of individuals, so any influence of HLA type on TCRB rearrangement remained unresolved. Shorter templates might be favored by PCR, yet because patient and control samples were amplified and corrected together, any such skew would affect both groups equally. Patients with type 1 diabetes made fewer insertions and deleted more nucleotides at VDJ recombination sites, implying thymic rearrangement abnormalities. Because cDNA was sequenced instead of genomic DNA, highly expressing activated cells could be over-represented, though the groups showed no difference in activation or CD3 levels. In all four CD4+ subsets, TCRB CDR3 length was moderately but significantly shorter in type 1 diabetes patients.

From each donor, a single peripheral blood sample of about 100 mL on average was drawn into heparinised tubes. A BD FACSAria II was used to sort naive, central memory, regulatory and stem cell-like memory CD4+ T cells with a panel that included CD45RO, CCR7, CD25, CD127, CD95 and CD27. Every sorted population had a purity above 95%. PBMCs were isolated right away by Lymphoprep density gradient centrifugation and were stained directly, without culture. So that batch effects would be minimized, each experiment stained and sorted samples in pairs, pairing one healthy donor with one patient. The entire amount of isolated RNA was reverse transcribed using the High Capacity cDNA Reverse Transcription Kit, so the sequenced TCRB transcripts were expressed ones. Deep immunoSEQ sequencing was applied to naive, central memory and regulatory T cell samples, giving an average of about 3.8 million total reads per sample. Sorted cells were lysed in RLT buffer and RNA was extracted with DNase-treated RNeasy Micro or Mini kits, depending on cell number. To prevent cross-contamination, every cell subset was processed on its own, while patient and healthy donor samples were processed together. The immunoSEQ multiplex PCR was used to amplify TCRB sequences from cDNA, generating 87-bp fragments that spanned the CDR3 region. Amplicons were sequenced on the Illumina HiSeq platform. Per the original workflow: PCR bias was corrected computationally using synthetic template baselines, and reads within Hamming distance 2 were collapsed, with unmergeable singletons discarded. Reads were aligned to IMGT to assign V, D and J genes, CDR3 length, and insertions or deletions at six rearrangement sites. Clonotype counts were normalized to sorted cell number within each subset before computing true diversity and Gini coefficients with the tcR R package. The overlap coefficient, calculated on TCRB nucleotide sequences, was used to measure repertoire sharing. In TCRdb, the immuneACCESS table is reduced to in-frame sequences with V and J assigned. These tables do not hold every clone; where another copy was compared, an unresolved V gene accounts for under half, and the others remain unexplained. That table supplies the V and J calls and clone size; D and trimming were determined from the DNA. The sample table lists some 200,000 clones, roughly a tenth of them with a count of one. The ten largest clones capture approximately 1.4% of the sample.

The source of this sequence is a man between 18 and 35 years old in good health. The sample was central memory CD4+ T cells from blood. In this chain, TRBV7-6 is recombined with TRBJ2-3; perhaps TRBD2 is the D gene, with 7 bases matching. The CDR3 in this case is CASTLGRGQSTDTQYF. In nucleotide form, the sequence is TGTGCCAGCACCCTGGGGCGGGGGCAGAGCACAGATACGCAGTATTTT.